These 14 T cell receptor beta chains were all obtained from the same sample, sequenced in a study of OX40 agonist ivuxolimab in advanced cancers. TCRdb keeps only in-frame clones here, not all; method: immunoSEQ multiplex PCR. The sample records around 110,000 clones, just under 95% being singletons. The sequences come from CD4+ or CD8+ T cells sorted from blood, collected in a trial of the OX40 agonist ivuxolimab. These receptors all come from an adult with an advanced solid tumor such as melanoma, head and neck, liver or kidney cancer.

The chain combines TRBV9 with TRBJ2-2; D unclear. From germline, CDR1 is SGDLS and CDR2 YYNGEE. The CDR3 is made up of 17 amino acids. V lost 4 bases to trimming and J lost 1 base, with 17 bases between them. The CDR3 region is CASSRSLMILNTGELFF. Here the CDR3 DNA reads TGTGCCAGCAGCCGAAGTTTGATGATACTGAACACCGGGGAGCTGTTTTTT.

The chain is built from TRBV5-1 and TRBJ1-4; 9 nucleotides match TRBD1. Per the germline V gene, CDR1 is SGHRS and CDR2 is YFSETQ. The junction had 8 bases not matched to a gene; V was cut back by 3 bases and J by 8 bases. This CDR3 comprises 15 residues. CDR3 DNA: TGCGCCAGCAGCTATTCCGGGACAGGGAGGGAAAAACTGTTTTTT. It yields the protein CASSYSGTGREKLFF.

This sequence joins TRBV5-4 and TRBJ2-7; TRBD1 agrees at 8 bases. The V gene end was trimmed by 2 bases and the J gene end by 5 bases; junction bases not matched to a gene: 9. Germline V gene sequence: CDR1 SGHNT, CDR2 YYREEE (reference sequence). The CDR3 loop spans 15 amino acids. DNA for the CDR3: TGTGCCAGCAGCTTAGGCCGGGACAGGCGCGACGAGCAGTACTTC. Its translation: CASSLGRDRRDEQYF.

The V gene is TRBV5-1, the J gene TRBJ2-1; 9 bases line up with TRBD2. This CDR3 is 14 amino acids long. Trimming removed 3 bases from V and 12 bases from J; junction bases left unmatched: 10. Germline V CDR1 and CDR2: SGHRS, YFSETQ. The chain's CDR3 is CASSWRLAAQMQFF. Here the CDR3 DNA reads TGCGCCAGCAGCTGGAGACTAGCGGCCCAGATGCAGTTCTTC.

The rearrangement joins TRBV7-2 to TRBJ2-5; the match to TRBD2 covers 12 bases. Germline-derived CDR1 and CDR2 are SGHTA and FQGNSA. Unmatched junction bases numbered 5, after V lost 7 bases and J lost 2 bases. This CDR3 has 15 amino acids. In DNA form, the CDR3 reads TGTGCCAGCACCTGGACTAGCGGGGTACAAGAGACCCAGTACTTC. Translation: CASTWTSGVQETQYF.

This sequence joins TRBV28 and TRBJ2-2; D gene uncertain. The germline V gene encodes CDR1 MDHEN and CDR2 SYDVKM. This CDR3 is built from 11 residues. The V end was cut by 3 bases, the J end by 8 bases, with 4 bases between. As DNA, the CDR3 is TGTGCCAGCAGTTTGCAGGGGGAGCTGTTTTTT. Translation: CASSLQGELFF.

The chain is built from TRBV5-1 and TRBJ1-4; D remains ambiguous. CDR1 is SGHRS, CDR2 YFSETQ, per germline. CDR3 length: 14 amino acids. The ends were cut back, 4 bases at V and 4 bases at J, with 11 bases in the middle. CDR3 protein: CASSLLSVNEKLFF. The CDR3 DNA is TGCGCCAGCAGCCTGCTTTCAGTTAATGAAAAACTGTTTTTT.

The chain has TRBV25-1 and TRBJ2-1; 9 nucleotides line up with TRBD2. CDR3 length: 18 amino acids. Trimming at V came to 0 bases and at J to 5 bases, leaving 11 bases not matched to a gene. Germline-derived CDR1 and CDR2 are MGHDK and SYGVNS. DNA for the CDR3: TGTGCCAGCAGTGAATATACTATTGGCGGGAGGGCCGACAATGAGCAGTTCTTC. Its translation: CASSEYTIGGRADNEQFF.

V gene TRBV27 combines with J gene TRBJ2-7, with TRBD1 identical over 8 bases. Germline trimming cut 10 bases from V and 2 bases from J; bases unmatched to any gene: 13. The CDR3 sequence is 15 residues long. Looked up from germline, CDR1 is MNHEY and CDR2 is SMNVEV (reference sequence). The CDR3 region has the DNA TGTGCCACCTCCGGTCGGGACAGGAGTCCCTACGAGCAGTACTTC. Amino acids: CATSGRDRSPYEQYF.

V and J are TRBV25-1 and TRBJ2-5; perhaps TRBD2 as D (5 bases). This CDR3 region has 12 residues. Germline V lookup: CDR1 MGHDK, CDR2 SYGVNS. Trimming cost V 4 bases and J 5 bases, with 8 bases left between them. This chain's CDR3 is CASSAGLETQYF. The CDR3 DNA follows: TGTGCCAGCAGTGCGGGGTTGGAGACCCAGTACTTC.

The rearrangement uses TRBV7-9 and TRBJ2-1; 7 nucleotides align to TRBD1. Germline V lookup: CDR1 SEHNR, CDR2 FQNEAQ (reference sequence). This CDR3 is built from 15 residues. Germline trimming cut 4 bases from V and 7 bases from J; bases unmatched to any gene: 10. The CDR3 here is CASSSHRQGWNEQFF. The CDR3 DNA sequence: TGTGCCAGCAGCTCTCATAGACAGGGTTGGAATGAGCAGTTCTTC.

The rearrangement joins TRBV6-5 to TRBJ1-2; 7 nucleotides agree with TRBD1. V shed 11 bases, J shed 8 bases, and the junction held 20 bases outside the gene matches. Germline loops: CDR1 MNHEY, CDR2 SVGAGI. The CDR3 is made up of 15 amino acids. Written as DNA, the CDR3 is TGTGCCGCCGGGGTGTCACCGGGACAGCCGGTGGGCTACACCTTC. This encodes CAAGVSPGQPVGYTF.

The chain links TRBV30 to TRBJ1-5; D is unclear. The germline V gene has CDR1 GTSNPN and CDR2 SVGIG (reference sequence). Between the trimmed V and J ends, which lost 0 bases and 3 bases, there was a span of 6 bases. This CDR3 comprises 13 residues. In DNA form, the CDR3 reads TGTGCCTGGAGTGTGGGAACCAATCAGCCCCAGCATTTT. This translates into CAWSVGTNQPQHF.

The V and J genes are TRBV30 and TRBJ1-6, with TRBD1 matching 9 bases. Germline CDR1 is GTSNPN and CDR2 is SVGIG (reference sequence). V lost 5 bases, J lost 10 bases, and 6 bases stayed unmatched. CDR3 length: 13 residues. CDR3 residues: CAWAGTGNSPLHF. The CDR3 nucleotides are TGTGCCTGGGCGGGGACAGGGAACTCACCCCTCCACTTT.